Included here is one TCR beta chain sequence, with context. This record belongs to a study of T cell responses to AZD1222 COVID-19 vaccine. V lost 6 bases to trimming and J lost 1 base, with 18 bases between them. CDR3 length: 17 amino acids. CDR1 LNHDA and CDR2 SQIVND come from the germline V gene (reference sequence). Sequencing was performed with immunoSEQ multiplex PCR; in TCRdb, only in-frame clones are kept and a portion is missing. The repertoire holds 80,000 to 90,000 clones, with 90% as singletons. The TCR comes from an adult who received the AZD1222 COVID-19 vaccine. The input for sequencing was peripheral blood, taken 28 days after the second AZD1222 dose. The rearrangement links TRBV19 to TRBJ1-4, with D unclear. The DNA for the CDR3 is TGTGCCAGTAGACCTAACGAGGTGATGGGAACTAATGAAAAACTGTTTTTT. Translated, it gives CASRPNEVMGTNEKLFF.